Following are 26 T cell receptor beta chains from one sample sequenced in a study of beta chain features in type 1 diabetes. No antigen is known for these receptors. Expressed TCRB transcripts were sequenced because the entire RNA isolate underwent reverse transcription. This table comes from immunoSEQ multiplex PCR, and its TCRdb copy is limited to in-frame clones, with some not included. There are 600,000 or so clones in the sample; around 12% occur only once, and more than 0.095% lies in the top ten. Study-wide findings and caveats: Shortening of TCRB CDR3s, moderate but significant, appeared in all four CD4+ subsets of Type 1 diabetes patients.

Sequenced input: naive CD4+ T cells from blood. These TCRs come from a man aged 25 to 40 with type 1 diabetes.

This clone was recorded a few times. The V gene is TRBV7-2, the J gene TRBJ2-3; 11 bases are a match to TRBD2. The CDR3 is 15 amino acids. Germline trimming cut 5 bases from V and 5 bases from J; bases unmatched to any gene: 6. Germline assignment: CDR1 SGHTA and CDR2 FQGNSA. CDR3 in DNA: TGTGCCAGCAGCCCCCCGACTAGCGGGGAAGATACGCAGTATTTT. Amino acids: CASSPPTSGEDTQYF.

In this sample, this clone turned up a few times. Here the CDR3 DNA reads TGTGCCAGCGGTTACACATGGCCCCAGCATTTT. This translates into CASGYTWPQHF. The J gene is TRBJ1-5, the V gene TRBV27, with D uncertain. The germline V and J ends were trimmed by 8 bases and 9 bases, with 11 bases remaining between them. The CDR3 sequence is 11 residues long. Looked up from germline, CDR1 is MNHEY and CDR2 is SMNVEV (reference sequence).

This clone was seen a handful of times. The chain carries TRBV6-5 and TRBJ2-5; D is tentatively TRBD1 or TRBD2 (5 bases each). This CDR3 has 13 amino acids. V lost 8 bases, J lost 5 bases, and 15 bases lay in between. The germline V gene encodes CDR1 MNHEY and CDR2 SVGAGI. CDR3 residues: CASVRGPRETQYF. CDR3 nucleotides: TGTGCCAGCGTCCGGGGCCCACGGGAGACCCAGTACTTC.

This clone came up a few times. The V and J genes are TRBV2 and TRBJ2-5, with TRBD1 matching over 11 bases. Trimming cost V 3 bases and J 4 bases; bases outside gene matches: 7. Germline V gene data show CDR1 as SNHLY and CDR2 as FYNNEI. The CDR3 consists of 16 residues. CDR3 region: CASSEVAGQGGETQYF. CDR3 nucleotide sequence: TGTGCCAGCAGTGAGGTGGCGGGACAGGGGGGAGAGACCCAGTACTTC. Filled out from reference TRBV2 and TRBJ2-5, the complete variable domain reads EPEVTQTPSHQVTQMGQEVILRCVPISNHLYFYWYRQILGQKVEFLVSFYNNEISEKSEIFDDQFSVERPDGSNFTLKIRSTKLEDSAMYFCASSEVAGQGGETQYFGPGTRLLVL.

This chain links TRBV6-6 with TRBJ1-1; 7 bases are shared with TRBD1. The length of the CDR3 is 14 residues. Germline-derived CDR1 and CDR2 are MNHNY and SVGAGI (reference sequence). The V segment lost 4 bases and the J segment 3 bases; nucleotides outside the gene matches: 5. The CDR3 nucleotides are TGTGCCAGCAGTTCCGGGACAGTGGACACTGAAGCTTTCTTT. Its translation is CASSSGTVDTEAFF.

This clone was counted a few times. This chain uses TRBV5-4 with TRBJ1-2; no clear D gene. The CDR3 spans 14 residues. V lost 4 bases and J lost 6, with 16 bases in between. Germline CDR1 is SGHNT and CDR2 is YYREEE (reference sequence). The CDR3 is CASSPEGGWNGYTF. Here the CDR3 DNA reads TGTGCCAGCAGCCCGGAGGGCGGTTGGAATGGCTACACCTTC.

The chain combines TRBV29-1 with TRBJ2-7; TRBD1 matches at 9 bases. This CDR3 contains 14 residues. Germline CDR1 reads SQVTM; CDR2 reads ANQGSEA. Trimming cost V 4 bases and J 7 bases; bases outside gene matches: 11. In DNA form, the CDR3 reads TGCAGCGTTGGTCGGGACAGGGCCCGTACGGAGCAGTACTTC. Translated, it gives CSVGRDRARTEQYF.

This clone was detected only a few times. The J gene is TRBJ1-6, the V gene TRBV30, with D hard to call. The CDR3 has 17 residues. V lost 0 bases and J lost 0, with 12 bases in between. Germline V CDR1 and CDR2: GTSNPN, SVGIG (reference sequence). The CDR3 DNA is TGTGCCTGGAGTGTTTGGGGTCGGAGCTCCTATAATTCACCCCTCCACTTT. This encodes CAWSVWGRSSYNSPLHF. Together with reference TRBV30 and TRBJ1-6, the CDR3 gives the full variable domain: SQTIHQWPATLVQPVGSPLSLECTVEGTSNPNLYWYRQAAGRGLQLLFYSVGIGQISSEVPQNLSASRPQDRQFILSSKKLLLSDSGFYLCAWSVWGRSSYNSPLHFGNGTRLTVT.

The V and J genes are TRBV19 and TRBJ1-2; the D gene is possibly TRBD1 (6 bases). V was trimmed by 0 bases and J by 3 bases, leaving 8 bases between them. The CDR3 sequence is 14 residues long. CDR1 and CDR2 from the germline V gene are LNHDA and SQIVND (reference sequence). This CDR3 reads CASSIETGDYGYTF. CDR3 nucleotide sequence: TGTGCCAGTAGTATAGAGACAGGAGACTATGGCTACACCTTC.

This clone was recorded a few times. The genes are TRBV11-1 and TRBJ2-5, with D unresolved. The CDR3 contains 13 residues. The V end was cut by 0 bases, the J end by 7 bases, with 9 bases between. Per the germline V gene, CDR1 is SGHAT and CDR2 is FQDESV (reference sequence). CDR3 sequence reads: CASSLADTATQYF. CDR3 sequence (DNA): TGTGCCAGCAGCTTAGCCGACACCGCGACCCAGTACTTC.

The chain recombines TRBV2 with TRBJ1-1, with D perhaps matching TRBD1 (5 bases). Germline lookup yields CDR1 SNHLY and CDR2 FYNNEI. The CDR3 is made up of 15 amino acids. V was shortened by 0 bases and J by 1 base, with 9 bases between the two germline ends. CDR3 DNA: TGTGCCAGCAGTGAAGCGGGGACCCCGAACACTGAAGCTTTCTTT. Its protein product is CASSEAGTPNTEAFF.

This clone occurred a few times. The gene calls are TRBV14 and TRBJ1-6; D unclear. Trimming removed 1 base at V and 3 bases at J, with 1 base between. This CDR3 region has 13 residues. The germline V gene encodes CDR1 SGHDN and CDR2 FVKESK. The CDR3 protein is CASSQGYNSPLHF. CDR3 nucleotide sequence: TGTGCCAGCAGCCAAGGCTATAATTCACCCCTCCACTTT.

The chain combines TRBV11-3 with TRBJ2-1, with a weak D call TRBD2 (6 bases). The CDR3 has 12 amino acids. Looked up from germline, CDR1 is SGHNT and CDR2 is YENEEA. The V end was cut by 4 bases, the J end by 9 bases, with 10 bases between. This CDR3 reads CASSSTGLEQFF. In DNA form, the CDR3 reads TGTGCCAGCAGCTCCACGGGACTTGAGCAGTTCTTC. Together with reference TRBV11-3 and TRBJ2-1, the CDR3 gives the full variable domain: EAGVVQSPRYKIIEKKQPVAFWCNPISGHNTLYWYLQNLGQGPELLIRYENEEAVDDSQLPKDRFSAERLKGVDSTLKIQPAELGDSAVYLCASSSTGLEQFFGPGTRLTVL.

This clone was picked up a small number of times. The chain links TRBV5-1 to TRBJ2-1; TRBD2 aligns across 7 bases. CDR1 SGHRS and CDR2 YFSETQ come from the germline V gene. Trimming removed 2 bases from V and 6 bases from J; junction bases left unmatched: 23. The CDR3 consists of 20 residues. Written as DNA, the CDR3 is TGCGCCAGCAGCTTTATACTGGGGGAGTCGGCTAGCGGAGATGGCAATGAGCAGTTCTTC. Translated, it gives CASSFILGESASGDGNEQFF. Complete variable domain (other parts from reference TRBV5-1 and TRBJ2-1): KAGVTQTPRYLIKTRGQQVTLSCSPISGHRSVSWYQQTPGQGLQFLFEYFSETQRNKGNFPGRFSGRQFSNSRSEMNVSTLELGDSALYLCASSFILGESASGDGNEQFFGPGTRLTVL.

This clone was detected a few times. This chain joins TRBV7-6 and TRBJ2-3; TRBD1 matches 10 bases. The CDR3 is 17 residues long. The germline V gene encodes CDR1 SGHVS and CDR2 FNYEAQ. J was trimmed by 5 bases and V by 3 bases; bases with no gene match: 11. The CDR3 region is CASSFETGTGAKDTQYF. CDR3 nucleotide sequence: TGTGCCAGCAGCTTTGAGACCGGGACAGGGGCGAAAGATACGCAGTATTTT.

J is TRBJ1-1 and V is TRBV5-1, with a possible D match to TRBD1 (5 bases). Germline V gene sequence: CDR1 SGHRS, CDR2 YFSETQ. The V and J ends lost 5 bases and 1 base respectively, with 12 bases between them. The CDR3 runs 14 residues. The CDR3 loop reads CASRVQATNTEAFF. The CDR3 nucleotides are TGCGCCAGCAGGGTACAGGCCACGAACACTGAAGCTTTCTTT.

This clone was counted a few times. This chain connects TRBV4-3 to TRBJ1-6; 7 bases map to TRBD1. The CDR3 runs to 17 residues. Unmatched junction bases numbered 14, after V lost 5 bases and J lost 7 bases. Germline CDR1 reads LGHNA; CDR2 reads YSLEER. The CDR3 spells CASSTFPTQGMNSPLHF. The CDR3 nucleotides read TGCGCCAGCAGCACCTTCCCCACACAGGGGATGAATTCACCCCTCCACTTT.

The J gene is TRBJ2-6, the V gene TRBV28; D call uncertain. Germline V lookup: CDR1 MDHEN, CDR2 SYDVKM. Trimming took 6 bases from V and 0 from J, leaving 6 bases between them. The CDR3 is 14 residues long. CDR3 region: CASRQFSGANVLTF. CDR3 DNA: TGTGCCAGCAGGCAATTCTCTGGGGCCAACGTCCTGACTTTC.

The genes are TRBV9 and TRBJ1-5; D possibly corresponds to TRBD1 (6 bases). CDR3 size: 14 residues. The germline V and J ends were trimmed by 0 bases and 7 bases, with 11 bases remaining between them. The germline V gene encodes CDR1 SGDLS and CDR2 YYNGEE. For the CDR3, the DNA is TGTGCCAGCAGCGTAGGGTCAGGGGTCCAGCCCCAGCATTTT. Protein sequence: CASSVGSGVQPQHF.

The DNA for the CDR3 is TGTGCCAGCAGTGAAGCTACGGAGGACTATGGCTACACCTTC. Translated, it gives CASSEATEDYGYTF. The chain is built from TRBV25-1 and TRBJ1-2, with D uncertain. CDR1 is MGHDK, CDR2 SYGVNS, per germline. CDR3 size: 14 residues. Trimming stripped 2 bases from V and 3 bases from J, with 10 bases between.

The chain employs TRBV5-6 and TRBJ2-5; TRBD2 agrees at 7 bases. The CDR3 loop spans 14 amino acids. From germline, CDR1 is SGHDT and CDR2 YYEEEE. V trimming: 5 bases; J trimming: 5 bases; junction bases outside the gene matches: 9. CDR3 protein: CASRLRGGPETQYF. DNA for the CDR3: TGTGCCAGCAGACTGAGGGGAGGGCCCGAGACCCAGTACTTC. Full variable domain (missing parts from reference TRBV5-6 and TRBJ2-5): DAGVTQSPTHLIKTRGQQVTLRCSPKSGHDTVSWYQQALGQGPQFIFQYYEEEERQRGNFPDRFSGHQFPNYSSELNVNALLLGDSALYLCASRLRGGPETQYFGPGTRLLVL.

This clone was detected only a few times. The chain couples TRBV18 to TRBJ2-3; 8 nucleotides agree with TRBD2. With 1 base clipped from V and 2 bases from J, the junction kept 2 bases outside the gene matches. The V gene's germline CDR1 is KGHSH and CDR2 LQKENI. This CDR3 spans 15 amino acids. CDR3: CASSPLAGFTDTQYF. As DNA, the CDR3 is TGTGCCAGCTCACCACTAGCGGGGTTCACAGATACGCAGTATTTT.

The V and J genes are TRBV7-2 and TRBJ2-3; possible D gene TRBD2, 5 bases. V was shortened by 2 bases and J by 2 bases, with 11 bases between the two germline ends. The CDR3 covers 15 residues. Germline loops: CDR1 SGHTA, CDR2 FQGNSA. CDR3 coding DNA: TGTGCCAGCAGCTTATCGGGGAGCCTCACAGATACGCAGTATTTT. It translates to CASSLSGSLTDTQYF.

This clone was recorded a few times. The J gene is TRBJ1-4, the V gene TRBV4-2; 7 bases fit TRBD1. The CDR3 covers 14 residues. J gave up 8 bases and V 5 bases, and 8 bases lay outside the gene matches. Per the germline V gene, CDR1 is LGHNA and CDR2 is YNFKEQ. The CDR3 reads CASSADRVNEKLFF. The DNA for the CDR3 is TGTGCCAGCAGCGCCGACAGGGTTAACGAAAAACTGTTTTTT.

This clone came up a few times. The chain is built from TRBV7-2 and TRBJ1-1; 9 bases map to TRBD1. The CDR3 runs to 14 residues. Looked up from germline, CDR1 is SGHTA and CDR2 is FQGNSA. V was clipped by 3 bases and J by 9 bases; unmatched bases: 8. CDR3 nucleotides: TGTGCCAGCAGCTTGTCGGGACAGGGCGGACAAGCTTTCTTT. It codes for CASSLSGQGGQAFF.

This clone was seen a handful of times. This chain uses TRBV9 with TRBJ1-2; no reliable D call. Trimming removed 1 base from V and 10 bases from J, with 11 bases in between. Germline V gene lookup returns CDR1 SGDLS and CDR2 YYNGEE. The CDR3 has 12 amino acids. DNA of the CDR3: TGTGCCAGCAGCGTATCCAGTAACCTCTACACCTTC. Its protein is CASSVSSNLYTF.